This is a list of T cell receptor beta chains from one sample in a study of T cells after yellow fever vaccination. MiXCR, applied by TCRdb to the 5' RACE reads, yields one record per CDR3 protein. The table lists 150,000 to 200,000 distinct CDR3 sequences, approximately 10% of them singletons. The sequencing here drew on CD8+ T cells sorted from PBMCs, taken 15 days after the yellow fever booster vaccination. These receptors all stem from a man aged 18 to 35 who received the YFV17D yellow fever vaccine. CDR3s include the opening cysteine and the closing phenylalanine or tryptophan. D genes are given only for firm matches. Clone size is given for some rows only: seen once, a few or many times, or a class if the clone is expanded.

size: many; V: TRBV9; D: -; J: TRBJ2-5; DNA: TGTGCCAGCAGCGTAGGAGGGGCGGGGGAGACCCAGTACTTC; CDR3: CASSVGGAGETQYF
size: -; V: TRBV27; D: -; J: TRBJ2-3; DNA: TGTGCCAGCAGGGATTTCACAGATACGCAGTATTTT; CDR3: CASRDFTDTQYF
size: -; V: TRBV12-3/TRBV12-4; D: TRBD1; J: TRBJ1-2; DNA: TGTGCCAGCAGCCTGGGACAGCTTTACACCTTC; CDR3: CASSLGQLYTF
size: few; V: TRBV4-3; D: -; J: TRBJ2-3; DNA: TGCGCCAGCAGCCAAGAAATCGCTTTGGTAGATACGCAGTATTTT; CDR3: CASSQEIALVDTQYF
size: few; V: TRBV4-3; D: -; J: TRBJ2-7; DNA: TGCGCCAGCAGCCAAGAGGCCACCTACGAGCAGTACTTC; CDR3: CASSQEATYEQYF
size: -; V: TRBV7-6; D: -; J: TRBJ2-7; DNA: TGTGCCAGCAGCCAGAATGGGTACTACGAGCAGTACTTC; CDR3: CASSQNGYYEQYF
size: many; V: TRBV27; D: -; J: TRBJ2-6; DNA: TGTGCCAGCAGTTTAGGCATCTCTGGGGCCAACGTCCTGACTTTC; CDR3: CASSLGISGANVLTF
size: -; V: TRBV13; D: TRBD2; J: TRBJ2-3; DNA: TGTGCCAGCAGCTTGGCTAGCGGGTTGACAGATACGCAGTATTTT; CDR3: CASSLASGLTDTQYF
size: few; V: TRBV2; D: TRBD1; J: TRBJ1-5; DNA: TGTGCCACCCGACAGGGCGGGGATCAGCCCCAGCATTTT; CDR3: CATRQGGDQPQHF
size: few; V: TRBV5-6; D: TRBD1; J: TRBJ2-1; DNA: TGTGCCAGCTATCCGGGACAGGGGTTCAATGAGCAGTTCTTC; CDR3: CASYPGQGFNEQFF
size: few; V: TRBV7-9; D: -; J: TRBJ2-1; DNA: TGTGCCAGCAGCTTAGGCTCCGTAGAGCCGTACAATGAGCAGTTCTTC; CDR3: CASSLGSVEPYNEQFF
size: few; V: TRBV11-2; D: -; J: TRBJ2-7; DNA: TGTGCCAGCAGCACGACAGCGGTACTGAAATACGAGCAGTACTTC; CDR3: CASSTTAVLKYEQYF
size: few; V: TRBV10-2; D: -; J: TRBJ2-5; DNA: TGCGCCACTTCACGTGGCTATGAGGAGTTCGAGACCCAGTACTTC; CDR3: CATSRGYEEFETQYF
size: few; V: TRBV11-2; D: -; J: TRBJ2-2; DNA: TGTGCCAGCAGCTTGGAGAGGTTCGGGAACACCGGGGAGCTGTTTTTT; CDR3: CASSLERFGNTGELFF
size: few; V: TRBV6-5; D: -; J: TRBJ2-6; DNA: TGTGCCAGCAGTTACTCAGGGGCCGGGAGGACAGGGAAATTAACTTTC; CDR3: CASSYSGAGRTGKLTF
size: few; V: TRBV7-2; D: -; J: TRBJ2-5; DNA: TGTGCCAGCAGCTTAGACCCCACCGAGACCCAGTACTTC; CDR3: CASSLDPTETQYF
size: many; V: TRBV5-5; D: -; J: TRBJ2-1; DNA: TGTGCCAGCAGCCGCGGGGTGGGATACAATGAGCAGTTCTTC; CDR3: CASSRGVGYNEQFF
size: few; V: TRBV7-3; D: TRBD2; J: TRBJ2-3; DNA: TGTGCCAGCAGCTTAGAGCGGGGGGACACAGATACGCAGTATTTT; CDR3: CASSLERGDTDTQYF
size: many; V: TRBV20-1; D: TRBD2; J: TRBJ2-1; DNA: TGCAGTGCTAGGACTAGCGGGGGGTTTGAGCAGTTCTTC; CDR3: CSARTSGGFEQFF
size: -; V: TRBV6-1; D: -; J: TRBJ1-2; DNA: TGTGCCAGCAGTTTCTTGCCCGCTAACTATGGCTACACCTTC; CDR3: CASSFLPANYGYTF
size: few; V: TRBV2; D: -; J: TRBJ2-1; DNA: TGTGCCAGCAGTGAAGGGGGCCTAGGAGTTGAGCAGTTCTTC; CDR3: CASSEGGLGVEQFF
size: many; V: TRBV4-1; D: -; J: TRBJ2-5; DNA: TGCGCCAGCAGCCCCCTGGGGGAGGAGGGCGGACAGACCCAGTACTTC; CDR3: CASSPLGEEGGQTQYF
size: few; V: TRBV7-6; D: TRBD1; J: TRBJ2-7; DNA: TGTGCCAGCAGCTTGGGTGTTACAGGGGCCTACGAGCAGTACTTC; CDR3: CASSLGVTGAYEQYF
size: few; V: TRBV2; D: TRBD1; J: TRBJ2-2; DNA: TGTGCCAGCAGTGAGACAGGGCGCGACACCGGGGAGCTGTTTTTT; CDR3: CASSETGRDTGELFF
size: few; V: TRBV7-9; D: -; J: TRBJ2-1; DNA: TGTGCCAGCAGCTTACTCGGAGACAATGAGCAGTTCTTC; CDR3: CASSLLGDNEQFF
size: many; V: TRBV4-1; D: -; J: TRBJ2-5; DNA: TGCGCCAGCAGCCAATTTCCAGCTAAAGAGACCCAGTACTTC; CDR3: CASSQFPAKETQYF
size: few; V: TRBV29-1; D: -; J: TRBJ2-2; DNA: TGCAGCGTTGAGGGTCAACCAGCCGGGGAGCTGTTTTTT; CDR3: CSVEGQPAGELFF
size: -; V: TRBV5-1; D: -; J: TRBJ2-3; DNA: TGCGCCAGCAGCTTGGGACCCGGGGGCGCCGGCACAGATACGCAGTATTTT; CDR3: CASSLGPGGAGTDTQYF
size: -; V: TRBV7-8; D: -; J: TRBJ2-4; DNA: TGTGCCAGCAGCTCCCCGATTCGGGGGGCAACTCCCAAAAACATTCAGTACTTC; CDR3: CASSSPIRGATPKNIQYF
size: -; V: TRBV29-1; D: TRBD2; J: TRBJ2-3; DNA: TGCAGCGGGAGCGGGGTAGATTACCGTAGCACAGATACGCAGTATTTT; CDR3: CSGSGVDYRSTDTQYF
size: few; V: TRBV7-8; D: TRBD2; J: TRBJ2-1; DNA: TGTGCCAGCAGCTTAGGGAGCGGGGGGGCCAGAGATGAGCAGTTCTTC; CDR3: CASSLGSGGARDEQFF
size: few; V: TRBV11-3; D: -; J: TRBJ2-3; DNA: TGTGCCAGCAGCCCGGGGGTGGGGGGCCGAGGCACAGATACGCAGTATTTT; CDR3: CASSPGVGGRGTDTQYF
size: -; V: TRBV4-1; D: TRBD2; J: TRBJ2-5; DNA: TGCGCCAGCAGCTACCGGACTAGCGGGGGGGAGACCCAGTACTTC; CDR3: CASSYRTSGGETQYF
size: few; V: TRBV5-6; D: -; J: TRBJ1-1; DNA: TGTGCCAGCAGCTTTTGGAATATAGGGGACACTGAAGCTTTCTTT; CDR3: CASSFWNIGDTEAFF
size: -; V: TRBV6-5; D: TRBD1; J: TRBJ2-1; DNA: TGTGCCAGCAGTTACCCCGGACAGGGCTACAATGAGCAGTTCTTC; CDR3: CASSYPGQGYNEQFF
size: many; V: TRBV11-2; D: -; J: TRBJ2-5; DNA: TGTGCCAGCAGCCTCTACGCCGGGACATCCCAAGAGACCCAGTACTTC; CDR3: CASSLYAGTSQETQYF
size: -; V: TRBV10-3; D: -; J: TRBJ2-1; DNA: TGTGCCATCAGTGAGCGGCGGCAAAACAATGAGCAGTTCTTC; CDR3: CAISERRQNNEQFF
size: few; V: TRBV12-5; D: -; J: TRBJ1-1; DNA: TGTGCTAGTGGTCTTGGGAGGGGTGAAGCTTTCTTT; CDR3: CASGLGRGEAFF
size: many; V: TRBV29-1; D: -; J: TRBJ2-7; DNA: TGCAGCGTTTTCGGAGGCACCAGCTCCTACGAGCAGTACTTC; CDR3: CSVFGGTSSYEQYF
size: few; V: TRBV24-1; D: -; J: TRBJ1-1; DNA: TGTGCCACCAGTGATCCCGGGTGGCAGGGCCAGACTGAAGCTTTCTTT; CDR3: CATSDPGWQGQTEAFF
size: -; V: TRBV7-2; D: -; J: TRBJ1-1; DNA: TGTGCCAGCAGCCCTCGGGGGGAAGCCACTGAAGCTTTCTTT; CDR3: CASSPRGEATEAFF
size: -; V: TRBV4-1; D: -; J: TRBJ2-5; DNA: TGCGCCAGCAGCCAGGGGACACTCTACCAAGAGACCCAGTACTTC; CDR3: CASSQGTLYQETQYF
size: -; V: TRBV4-1; D: -; J: TRBJ1-1; DNA: TGCGCCAGCAGCCCCCCGATGGGGGGCACTGAAGCTTTCTTT; CDR3: CASSPPMGGTEAFF
size: -; V: TRBV14; D: -; J: TRBJ1-5; DNA: TGTGTCAGCAGCCACGGACAGTATCAGCCCCAGCATTTT; CDR3: CVSSHGQYQPQHF
size: -; V: TRBV11-1; D: -; J: TRBJ2-1; DNA: TGTGCCAGCAGCTTCGTCATACACGGGGCCTACAATGAGCAGTTCTTC; CDR3: CASSFVIHGAYNEQFF
size: -; V: TRBV4-1; D: TRBD1; J: TRBJ2-7; DNA: TGCGCCAGCAGCCAAGCCCCGGGACAGGGGGCCTACGAGCAGTACTTC; CDR3: CASSQAPGQGAYEQYF
size: -; V: TRBV6-6; D: -; J: TRBJ1-4; DNA: TGTGCCAGCAGTTTCGGGGGAGCTTTAACTAATGAAAAACTGTTTTTT; CDR3: CASSFGGALTNEKLFF
size: -; V: TRBV4-3; D: TRBD1; J: TRBJ2-5; DNA: TGCGCCAGCAGCCAAGGACAGGGTGGGTGGACCCAGTACTTC; CDR3: CASSQGQGGWTQYF
size: few; V: TRBV27; D: TRBD1; J: TRBJ1-4; DNA: TGTGCCAGACAGGGGTTAGGAACTAATGAAAAACTGTTTTTT; CDR3: CARQGLGTNEKLFF
size: -; V: TRBV4-3; D: -; J: TRBJ2-3; DNA: TGCGCCAGCAGCCATAAGGGCGGGGCGGCAGATACGCAGTATTTT; CDR3: CASSHKGGAADTQYF
size: few; V: TRBV7-9; D: TRBD2; J: TRBJ2-3; DNA: TGTGCCAGCAGAAGCGGGGCCCAGCGGGTCACAGATACGCAGTATTTT; CDR3: CASRSGAQRVTDTQYF
size: few; V: TRBV7-9; D: -; J: TRBJ1-1; DNA: TGTGCCAGCAGCTTAGTGGCCCAGGGGATGAGGACTGAAGCTTTCTTT; CDR3: CASSLVAQGMRTEAFF
size: -; V: TRBV14; D: -; J: TRBJ1-1; DNA: TGTGCCAGCAGCCATCAGGTAATGAACACTGAAGCTTTCTTT; CDR3: CASSHQVMNTEAFF
size: -; V: TRBV29-1; D: -; J: TRBJ2-2; DNA: TGCAGCGTTGAAGCAGGACGGGGGTCTTGGACCGGGGAGCTGTTTTTT; CDR3: CSVEAGRGSWTGELFF
size: few; V: TRBV6-6; D: -; J: TRBJ1-1; DNA: TGTGCCAGCAGTTACTTGGTCGGGGGGAGTGAAGCTTTCTTT; CDR3: CASSYLVGGSEAFF
size: many; V: TRBV20-1; D: TRBD2; J: TRBJ2-2; DNA: TGCAGTGCTCCCACGGCGGGACTAGCGGGGGGCTACACCGGGGAGCTGTTTTTT; CDR3: CSAPTAGLAGGYTGELFF
size: -; V: TRBV6-5; D: -; J: TRBJ1-1; DNA: TGTGCCAGCAGTTACTCAAGGGTGGTCACTGAAGCTTTCTTT; CDR3: CASSYSRVVTEAFF
size: -; V: TRBV5-1; D: TRBD1; J: TRBJ1-5; DNA: TGCGCCAGCAGCCCCGGGACAGGGGGCCATCAGCCCCAGCATTTT; CDR3: CASSPGTGGHQPQHF
size: -; V: TRBV5-4; D: TRBD1; J: TRBJ1-4; DNA: TGTGCCAGCAGTAGACCGGGACAGACTAATGAAAAACTGTTTTTT; CDR3: CASSRPGQTNEKLFF
size: few; V: TRBV5-1; D: TRBD1; J: TRBJ2-1; DNA: TGCGCCAGCAGCGCAGGGGACAGTGTTGAGCAGTTCTTC; CDR3: CASSAGDSVEQFF